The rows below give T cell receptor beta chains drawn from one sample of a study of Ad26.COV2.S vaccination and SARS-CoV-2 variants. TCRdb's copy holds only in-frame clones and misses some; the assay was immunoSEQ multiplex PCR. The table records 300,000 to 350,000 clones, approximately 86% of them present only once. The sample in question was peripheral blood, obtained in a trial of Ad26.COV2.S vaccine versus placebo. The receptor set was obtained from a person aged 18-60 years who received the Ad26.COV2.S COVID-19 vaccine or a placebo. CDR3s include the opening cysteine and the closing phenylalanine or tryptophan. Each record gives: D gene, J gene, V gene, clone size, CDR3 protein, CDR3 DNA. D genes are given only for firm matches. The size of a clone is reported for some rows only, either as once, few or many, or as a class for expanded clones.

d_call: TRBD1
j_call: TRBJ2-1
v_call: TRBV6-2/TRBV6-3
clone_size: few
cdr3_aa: CASSYWGTGGDYNEQFF
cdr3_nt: TGTGCCAGCAGTTACTGGGGGACAGGGGGCGACTACAATGAGCAGTTCTTC

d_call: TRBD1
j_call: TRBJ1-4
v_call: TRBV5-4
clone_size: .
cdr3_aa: CASSAGGQTNEKLFF
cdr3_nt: TGTGCCAGCAGCGCGGGGGGACAGACCAATGAAAAACTGTTTTTT

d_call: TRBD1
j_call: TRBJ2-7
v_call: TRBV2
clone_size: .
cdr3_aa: CASSIGQGGSYEQYF
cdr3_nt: TGTGCCAGCAGTATAGGACAGGGGGGGTCCTACGAGCAGTACTTC

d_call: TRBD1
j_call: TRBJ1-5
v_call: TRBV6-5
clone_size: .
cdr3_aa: CASSSLGQGYGQPQHF
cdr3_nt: TGTGCCAGCAGTTCCCTGGGACAGGGGTATGGTCAGCCCCAGCATTTT

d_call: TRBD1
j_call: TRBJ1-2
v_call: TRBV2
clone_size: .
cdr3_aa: CASSKFDRENTF
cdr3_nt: TGTGCCAGCAGCAAATTTGACAGGGAAAACACCTTC

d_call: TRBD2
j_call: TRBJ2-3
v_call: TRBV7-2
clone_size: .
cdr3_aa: CASSLTGLAGGQDTQYF
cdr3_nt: TGTGCCAGCAGCTTAACGGGTCTAGCGGGGGGGCAAGATACGCAGTATTTT

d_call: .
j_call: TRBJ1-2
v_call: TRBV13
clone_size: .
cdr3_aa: CASSSLLQGYYGYTF
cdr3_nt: TGTGCCAGCAGCTCCCTCCTCCAGGGCTACTATGGCTACACCTTC

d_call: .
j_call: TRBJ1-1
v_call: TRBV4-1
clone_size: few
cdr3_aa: CASSRRSTEAFF
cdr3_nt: TGCGCCAGCAGCCGAAGGTCCACTGAAGCTTTCTTT

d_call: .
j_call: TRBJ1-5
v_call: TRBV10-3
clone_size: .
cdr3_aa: CAISETGPSSNQPQHF
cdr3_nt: TGTGCCATCAGTGAAACAGGGCCCAGTAGCAATCAGCCCCAGCATTTT

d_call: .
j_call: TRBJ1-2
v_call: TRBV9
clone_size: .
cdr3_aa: CASSVGGGPLYGYTF
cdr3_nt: TGTGCCAGCAGCGTAGGAGGAGGCCCCCTATATGGCTACACCTTC

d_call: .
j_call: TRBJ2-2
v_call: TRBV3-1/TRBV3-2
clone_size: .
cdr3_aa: CASSQEWDTGELFF
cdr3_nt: TGTGCCAGCAGCCAAGAATGGGACACCGGGGAGCTGTTTTTT

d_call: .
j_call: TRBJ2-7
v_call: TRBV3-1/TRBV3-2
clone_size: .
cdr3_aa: CASSPGLYEQYF
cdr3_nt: TGTGCCAGCAGCCCGGGACTTTACGAGCAGTACTTC

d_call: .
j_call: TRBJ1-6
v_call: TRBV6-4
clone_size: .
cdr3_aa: CASSEGVGGRNSPLHF
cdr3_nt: TGTGCCAGCAGTGAAGGGGTGGGGGGGAGAAATTCACCCCTCCACTTT

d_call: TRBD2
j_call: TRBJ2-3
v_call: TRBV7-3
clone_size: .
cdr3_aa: CASSFVGGATDTQYF
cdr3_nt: TGTGCCAGCAGCTTTGTCGGGGGGGCCACAGATACGCAGTATTTT

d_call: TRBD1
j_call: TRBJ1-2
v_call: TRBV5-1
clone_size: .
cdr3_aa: CASSHGQGDGYTF
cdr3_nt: TGCGCCAGCAGCCACGGACAGGGCGATGGCTACACCTTC

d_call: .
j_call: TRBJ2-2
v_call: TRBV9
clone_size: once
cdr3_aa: CASSAQGNTGELFF
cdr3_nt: TGTGCCAGCAGCGCACAGGGAAACACCGGGGAGCTGTTTTTT

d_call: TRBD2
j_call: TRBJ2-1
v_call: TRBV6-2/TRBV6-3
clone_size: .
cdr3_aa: CASSNLAGGYNEQFF
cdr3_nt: TGTGCCAGCAGTAATCTAGCGGGGGGCTACAATGAGCAGTTCTTC

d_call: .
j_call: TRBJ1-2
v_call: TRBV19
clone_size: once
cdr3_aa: CASSPSLGPIKGSNGYTF
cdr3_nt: TGTGCCAGTAGTCCATCGCTTGGCCCGATTAAAGGTTCCAATGGCTACACCTTC

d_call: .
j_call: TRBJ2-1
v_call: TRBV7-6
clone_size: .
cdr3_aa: CASSGVEGAKQFF
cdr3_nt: TGTGCCAGCAGCGGAGTGGAGGGGGCAAAGCAGTTCTTC

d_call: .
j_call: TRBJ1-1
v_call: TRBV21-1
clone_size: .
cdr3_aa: CASSADPVNTEAFF
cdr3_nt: TGTGCCAGCAGCGCCGACCCGGTGAACACTGAAGCTTTCTTT

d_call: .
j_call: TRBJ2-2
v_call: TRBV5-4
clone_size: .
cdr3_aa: CASSPDPNTGELFF
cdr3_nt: TGTGCCAGCAGTCCGGACCCGAACACCGGGGAGCTGTTTTTT

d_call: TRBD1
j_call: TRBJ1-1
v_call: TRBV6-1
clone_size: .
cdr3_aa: CASSGRTGPLNTEAFF
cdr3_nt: TGTGCCAGCAGTGGGCGGACAGGGCCTCTGAACACTGAAGCTTTCTTT

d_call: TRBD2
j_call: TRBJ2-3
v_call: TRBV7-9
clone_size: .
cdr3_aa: CASSSLRPGGFTDTQYF
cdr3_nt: TGTGCCAGCAGCTCCCTCCGCCCGGGGGGTTTCACAGATACGCAGTATTTT

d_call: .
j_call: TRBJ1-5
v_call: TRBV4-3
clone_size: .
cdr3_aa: CASSQVTGSNQPQHF
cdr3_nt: TGCGCCAGCAGCCAAGTCACAGGGTCTAATCAGCCCCAGCATTTT

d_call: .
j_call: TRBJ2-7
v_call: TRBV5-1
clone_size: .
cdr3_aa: CASRPGWSYEQYF
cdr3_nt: TGCGCCAGCAGGCCAGGGTGGTCCTACGAGCAGTACTTC

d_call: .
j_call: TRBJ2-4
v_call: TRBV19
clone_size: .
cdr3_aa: CASIGRGDKNIQYF
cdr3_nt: TGTGCCAGTATCGGCAGGGGGGACAAAAACATTCAGTACTTC

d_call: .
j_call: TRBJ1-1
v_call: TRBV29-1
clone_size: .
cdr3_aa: CSVGTVNTEAFF
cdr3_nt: TGCAGCGTTGGGACGGTGAACACTGAAGCTTTCTTT

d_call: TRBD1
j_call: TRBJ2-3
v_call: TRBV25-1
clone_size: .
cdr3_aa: CASSEYLWDRVAPDTQYF
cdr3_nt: TGTGCCAGCAGTGAATATCTTTGGGACAGGGTGGCCCCAGATACGCAGTATTTT

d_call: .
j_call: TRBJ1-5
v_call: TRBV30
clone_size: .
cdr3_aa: CAWSQQGLSNQPQHF
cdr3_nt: TGTGCCTGGAGTCAACAGGGCTTGAGCAATCAGCCCCAGCATTTT

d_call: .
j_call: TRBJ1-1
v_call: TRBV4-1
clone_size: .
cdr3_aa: CASSQFGATQFREKGTEAFF
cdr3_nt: TGCGCCAGCAGCCAATTCGGGGCGACACAGTTTCGGGAAAAGGGGACTGAAGCTTTCTTT

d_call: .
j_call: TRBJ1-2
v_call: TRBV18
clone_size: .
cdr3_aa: CASSPGLGYTF
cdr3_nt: TGTGCCAGCTCACCGGGTTTGGGCTACACCTTC

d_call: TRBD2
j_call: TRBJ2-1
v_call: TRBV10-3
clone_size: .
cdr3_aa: CAISMIAGGSYNEQFF
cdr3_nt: TGTGCCATCAGTATGATAGCGGGGGGCTCCTACAATGAGCAGTTCTTC

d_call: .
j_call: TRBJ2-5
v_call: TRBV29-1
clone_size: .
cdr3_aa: CSVVTDQETQYF
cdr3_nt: TGCAGCGTTGTAACGGATCAAGAGACCCAGTACTTC

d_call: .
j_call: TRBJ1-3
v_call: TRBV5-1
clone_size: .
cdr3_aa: CASSLEGSVGNTIYF
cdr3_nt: TGCGCCAGCAGCTTGGAGGGCAGCGTTGGAAACACCATATATTTT

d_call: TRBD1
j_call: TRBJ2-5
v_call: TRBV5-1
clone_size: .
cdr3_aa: CASSLGTVQETQYF
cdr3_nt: TGCGCCAGCAGCCTGGGGACAGTACAAGAGACCCAGTACTTC

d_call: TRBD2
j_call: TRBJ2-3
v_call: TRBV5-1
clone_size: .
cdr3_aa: CASSREGDTQYF
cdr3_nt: TGCGCCAGCAGTCGGGAGGGGGATACGCAGTATTTT

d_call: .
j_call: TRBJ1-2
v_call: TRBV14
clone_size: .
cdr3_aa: CASSQDGRVGYTF
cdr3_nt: TGTGCCAGCAGCCAAGATGGGAGAGTAGGATACACCTTC

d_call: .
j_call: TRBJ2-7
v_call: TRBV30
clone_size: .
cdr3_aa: CAWSVTYGGDEQYF
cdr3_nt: TGTGCCTGGAGTGTAACCTATGGTGGGGACGAGCAGTACTTC

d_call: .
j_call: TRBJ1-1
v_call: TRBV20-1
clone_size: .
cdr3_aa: CSAGGRSMNTEAFF
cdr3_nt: TGCAGTGCTGGTGGGAGGTCCATGAACACTGAAGCTTTCTTT

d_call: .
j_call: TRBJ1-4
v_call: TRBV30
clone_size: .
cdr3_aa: CAWSLRATNEKLFF
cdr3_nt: TGTGCCTGGAGTCTGAGAGCCACTAATGAAAAACTGTTTTTT

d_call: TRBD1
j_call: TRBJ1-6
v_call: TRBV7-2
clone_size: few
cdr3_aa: CASSLTGAGNSPLHF
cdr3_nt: TGTGCCAGCAGCTTGACAGGGGCGGGAAATTCACCCCTCCACTTT

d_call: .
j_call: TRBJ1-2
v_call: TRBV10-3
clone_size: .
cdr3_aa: CAISGNGHSGYTF
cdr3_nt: TGTGCCATCTCAGGGAACGGCCACTCTGGCTACACCTTC

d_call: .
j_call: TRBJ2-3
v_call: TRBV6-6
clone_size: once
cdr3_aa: CASSYSGIAGQYTQYF
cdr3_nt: TGTGCCAGCAGTTACTCGGGTATCGCAGGCCAATATACGCAGTATTTT

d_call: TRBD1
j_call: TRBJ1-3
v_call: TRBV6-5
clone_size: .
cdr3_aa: CASSSDRGRSGNTIYF
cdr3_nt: TGTGCCAGCAGTTCGGACAGGGGGCGGTCTGGAAACACCATATATTTT

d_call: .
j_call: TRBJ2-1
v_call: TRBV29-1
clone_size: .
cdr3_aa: CSVEENTGIGIEQFF
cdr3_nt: TGCAGCGTTGAAGAAAATACAGGGATCGGTATTGAGCAGTTCTTC

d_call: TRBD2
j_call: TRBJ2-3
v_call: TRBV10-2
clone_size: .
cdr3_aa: CASRKLAGGGDTQYF
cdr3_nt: TGCGCCAGCAGGAAACTAGCGGGGGGAGGGGATACGCAGTATTTT

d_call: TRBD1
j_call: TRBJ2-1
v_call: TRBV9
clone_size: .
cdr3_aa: CASSFGQGSYNEQFF
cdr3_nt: TGTGCCAGCAGCTTCGGACAGGGGTCCTACAATGAGCAGTTCTTC

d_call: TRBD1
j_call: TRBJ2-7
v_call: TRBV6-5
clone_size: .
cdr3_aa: CASSQGTGFEQYF
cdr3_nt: TGTGCCAGCAGTCAGGGGACAGGCTTCGAGCAGTACTTC

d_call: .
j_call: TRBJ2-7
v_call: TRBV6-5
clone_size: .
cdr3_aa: CASSYKGQTYEQYF
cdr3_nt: TGTGCCAGCAGTTACAAGGGACAAACCTACGAGCAGTACTTC

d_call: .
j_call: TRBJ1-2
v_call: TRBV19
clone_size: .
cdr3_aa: CASSIVRGSGYGYTF
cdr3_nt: TGTGCCAGTAGTATAGTAAGGGGAAGCGGCTATGGCTACACCTTC

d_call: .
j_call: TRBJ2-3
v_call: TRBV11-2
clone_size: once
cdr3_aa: CASSLDLGTDTQYF
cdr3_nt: TGTGCCAGCAGCTTAGATCTCGGGACAGATACGCAGTATTTT

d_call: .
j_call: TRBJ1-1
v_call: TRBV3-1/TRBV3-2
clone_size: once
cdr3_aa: CASSLASTGANTEAFF
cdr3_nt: TGTGCCAGCAGCCTCGCCTCCACCGGGGCGAACACTGAAGCTTTCTTT

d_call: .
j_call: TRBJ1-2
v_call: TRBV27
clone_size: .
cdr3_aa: CASSSGGPGYTF
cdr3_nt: TGTGCCAGCAGTTCGGGAGGGCCGGGCTACACCTTC

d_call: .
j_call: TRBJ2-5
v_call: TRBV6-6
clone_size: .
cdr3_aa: CASPAGGSQETQYF
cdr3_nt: TGTGCCAGCCCCGCTGGGGGGTCGCAAGAGACCCAGTACTTC

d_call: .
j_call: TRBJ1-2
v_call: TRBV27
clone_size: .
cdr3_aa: CASSASHGQRGYTF
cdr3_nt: TGTGCCAGCAGTGCCTCCCACGGACAACGTGGCTACACCTTC

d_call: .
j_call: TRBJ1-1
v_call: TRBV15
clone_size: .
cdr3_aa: CATSRDRQGAFF
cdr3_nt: TGTGCCACCAGCAGAGATAGGCAGGGAGCTTTCTTT

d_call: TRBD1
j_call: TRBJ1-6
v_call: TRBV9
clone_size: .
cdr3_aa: CASSVVQGAASPLHF
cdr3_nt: TGTGCCAGCAGCGTTGTACAGGGGGCAGCTTCACCCCTCCACTTT